A single sample is the source of the 18 T cell receptor beta chains below, sequenced in a study of blood T cell repertoires in COVID-19. Sequenced by immunoSEQ multiplex PCR; TCRdb stores in-frame clones only, minus some. The sample shows roughly 100,000 clones, 90% of them seen only once. The sample taken for sequencing was peripheral blood. These receptor sequences come from a middle-aged man with acute or convalescent COVID-19.

This clone was recorded only once. V gene TRBV6-5 combines with J gene TRBJ2-1; a weak D match, TRBD2 (6 bases). The germline V gene has CDR1 MNHEY and CDR2 SVGAGI. V was shortened by 5 bases and J by 15 bases, with 17 bases between the two germline ends. The CDR3 loop spans 12 amino acids. CDR3 residues: CASSPHRESMFF. The CDR3 DNA follows: TGTGCCAGCAGTCCCCACCGGGAGAGTATGTTCTTC.

This rearrangement joins TRBV7-8 to TRBJ2-1, with 14 positions matching TRBD2. V lost 1 base, J lost 4 bases, and 3 bases stayed unmatched. This CDR3 region has 17 residues. Germline-derived CDR1 and CDR2 are SGHVS and FQNEAQ. CDR3 sequence reads: CASSLVGTSGGYNEQFF. DNA of the CDR3: TGTGCCAGCAGCTTAGTGGGGACTAGCGGGGGTTACAATGAGCAGTTCTTC.

The gene calls are TRBV7-2 and TRBJ1-3, with 9 bases fitting TRBD1. Germline CDR1 SGHTA, CDR2 FQGNSA. J lost 4 bases, V lost 3 bases, and 7 bases had no gene match. CDR3 length equals 16 residues. The CDR3 sequence is CASSLRRQGGGNTIYF. CDR3 in DNA: TGTGCCAGCAGCTTGCGACGACAGGGGGGAGGAAACACCATATATTTT.

This clone was recorded a few times. The V gene is TRBV7-9, the J gene TRBJ2-7; the match to TRBD2 covers 11 bases. Per germline, CDR1 SEHNR and CDR2 FQNEAQ (reference sequence). The J segment lost 5 bases and the V segment lost 4 bases, leaving 7 bases of the junction unmatched. This CDR3 contains 15 residues. CDR3 residues: CASSSLAGGYNEQYF. CDR3 sequence (DNA): TGTGCCAGCAGCTCCTTAGCGGGAGGGTATAACGAGCAGTACTTC. Full variable domain (outside the CDR3, taken from reference TRBV7-9 and TRBJ2-7): DTGVSQNPRHKITKRGQNVTFRCDPISEHNRLYWYRQTLGQGPEFLTYFQNEAQLEKSRLLSDRFSAERPKGSFSTLEIQRTEQGDSAMYLCASSSLAGGYNEQYFGPGTRLTVT.

The chain has TRBV9 and TRBJ2-5; 9 bases align to TRBD2. The CDR3 is 16 residues long. CDR1 SGDLS and CDR2 YYNGEE come from the germline V gene. Trimming at V came to 3 bases and at J to 4 bases, leaving 10 bases not matched to a gene. In DNA form, the CDR3 reads TGTGCCAGCAGCGCGGGGGGTAGCGGGAGATCAGAGACCCAGTACTTC. Its protein product is CASSAGGSGRSETQYF.

This rearrangement joins TRBV10-2 to TRBJ1-5; TRBD1 is a possible D gene (6 bases). CDR3 length equals 13 residues. V was shortened by 4 bases and J by 7 bases, with 11 bases between the two germline ends. CDR1 WSHSY and CDR2 SAAADI come from the germline V gene. CDR3 in amino acids: CASSVQGSQPQHF. The CDR3 DNA reads as TGCGCCAGCAGTGTACAGGGATCACAGCCCCAGCATTTT.

The V call is TRBV21-1, the J call TRBJ2-4; TRBD1 is taken as the D call from the table, unchecked against the DNA. TRBV21-1 is recorded as a pseudogene. This CDR3 has 10 residues. The CDR3, as DNA: TGTGCCAGCAGCCCGGACACGCAGTACTTC. It codes for CASSPDTQYF.

This chain's CDR3 is CASSPGLSGEQFF. CDR3 nucleotides: TGTGCCAGCAGTCCCGGTTTGAGCGGTGAGCAGTTCTTC. This chain uses TRBV21-1 with TRBJ2-1; the tabulated D call, TRBD2, remains unverified against the DNA. TRBV21-1 is shown as a pseudogene. The CDR3 totals 13 residues.

V is TRBV18 and J is TRBJ2-4; possible D gene TRBD2, 5 bases. Per germline, CDR1 KGHSH and CDR2 LQKENI. With 2 bases removed from V and 9 bases from J, the gap between germline ends came to 17 bases. The CDR3 runs to 15 residues. The CDR3 protein is CASSPRASNDGIQYF. CDR3 coding DNA: TGTGCCAGCTCACCAAGGGCTAGCAATGACGGCATTCAGTACTTC.

Here the CDR3 DNA reads TGTGCAAGTCGCTTAGCGAACCCCCTAGCGGGAGCCCACACAGATACGCAGTATTTT. It codes for CASRLANPLAGAHTDTQYF. The chain couples TRBV12-2 to TRBJ2-3; no DNA check was done on the table's D call, TRBD2. TRBV12-2 is shown as a pseudogene. The CDR3 consists of 19 residues.

The chain has TRBV5-4 and TRBJ1-6, with 9 bases aligning to TRBD1. CDR3 length: 16 amino acids. The junction had 9 bases not matched to a gene; V was cut back by 5 bases and J by 6 bases. CDR1 is SGHNT and CDR2 is YYREEE in the germline V gene (reference sequence). CDR3 protein: CASRSRQGGFNSPLHF. The CDR3, as DNA: TGTGCCAGCAGATCACGACAGGGGGGGTTTAATTCACCCCTCCACTTT.

The chain is built from TRBV29-1 and TRBJ1-2; no firm D call. This CDR3 is 13 amino acids long. V lost 1 base and J lost 2, with 8 bases in between. In germline, CDR1 is SQVTM, CDR2 ANQGSEA. DNA for the CDR3: TGCAGCGTTGAAGGGGCCCAAAACTATGGCTACACCTTC. This gives the protein CSVEGAQNYGYTF.

The chain is built from TRBV7-9 and TRBJ1-5; TRBD1 is a possible D gene (6 bases). Germline CDR1 reads SEHNR; CDR2 reads FQNEAQ (reference sequence). Trimming took 5 bases from V and 2 from J, leaving 13 bases between them. CDR3 length: 15 amino acids. In DNA form, the CDR3 reads TGTGCCAGCAGCCGTTCAGGGGCGGGCAATCAGCCCCAGCATTTT. It translates to CASSRSGAGNQPQHF.

This sequence joins TRBV30 and TRBJ1-5, with 11 positions matching TRBD1. This CDR3 is 13 amino acids long. Germline assignment: CDR1 GTSNPN and CDR2 SVGIG (reference sequence). The junction had 6 bases not matched to a gene; V was cut back by 7 bases and J by 7 bases. CDR3: CAYSGQGGQPQHF. CDR3 bases: TGTGCCTACTCGGGACAGGGGGGACAGCCCCAGCATTTT.

CDR3 loop: CATSSLQGEDEQFF. CDR3 bases: TGTGCCACCAGCAGTTTACAGGGGGAGGATGAGCAGTTCTTC. This chain links TRBV15 with TRBJ2-1, with 8 bases identical to TRBD1. With 3 bases clipped from V and 8 bases from J, the junction kept 6 bases outside the gene matches. The CDR3 loop spans 14 amino acids. CDR1 and CDR2 from the germline V gene are LNHNV and YYDKDF (reference sequence).

The chain carries TRBV27 and TRBJ1-5; D is perhaps TRBD1 (6 bases). Per the germline V gene, CDR1 is MNHEY and CDR2 is SMNVEV (reference sequence). With 2 bases removed from V and 3 bases from J, the gap between germline ends came to 14 bases. There are 16 residues in the CDR3. In DNA form, the CDR3 reads TGTGCCAGCAGTTTAATAGCAGGGGTAAACAATCAGCCCCAGCATTTT. As protein: CASSLIAGVNNQPQHF.

A few counts support this clone. V is TRBV4-3 and J is TRBJ2-3; 8 bases are a match to TRBD1. In germline, CDR1 is LGHNA, CDR2 YSLEER. The junction had 5 bases not matched to a gene; V was cut back by 5 bases and J by 1 base. CDR3 size: 15 residues. The CDR3 nucleotides are TGCGCCAGCAGCAAGACAGGGGCTGGCACAGATACGCAGTATTTT. It codes for CASSKTGAGTDTQYF.

The J gene is TRBJ2-7, the V gene TRBV5-1; D may be TRBD2 (6 bases). Trimming left V 1 base short and J 7 bases short, with 15 bases between. CDR1 and CDR2 from the germline V gene are SGHRS and YFSETQ. CDR3 length: 14 residues. CDR3 protein: CASSLNAAGQEQYF. In nucleotides, the CDR3 is TGCGCCAGCAGCTTGAACGCTGCGGGGCAAGAGCAGTACTTC.